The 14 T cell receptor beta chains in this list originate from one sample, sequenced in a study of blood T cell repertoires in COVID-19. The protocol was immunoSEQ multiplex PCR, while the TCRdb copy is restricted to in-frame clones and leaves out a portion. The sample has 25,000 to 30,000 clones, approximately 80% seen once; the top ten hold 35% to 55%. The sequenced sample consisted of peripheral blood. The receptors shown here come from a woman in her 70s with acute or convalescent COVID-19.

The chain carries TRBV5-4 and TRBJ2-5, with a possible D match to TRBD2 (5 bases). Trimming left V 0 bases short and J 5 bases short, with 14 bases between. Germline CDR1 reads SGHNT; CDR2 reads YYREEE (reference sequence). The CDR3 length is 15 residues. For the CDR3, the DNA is TGTGCCAGCAGCTTGGCCGGAAACAGAGGGGAGACCCAGTACTTC. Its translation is CASSLAGNRGETQYF.

CDR3 region: CASSPGTATNEKLFF. The DNA of the CDR3 is TGTGCCAGCAGCCCCGGGACAGCAACTAATGAAAAACTGTTTTTT. The chain links TRBV9 to TRBJ1-4; 7 nucleotides align to TRBD1. The CDR3 runs to 15 residues. Trimming cost V 4 bases and J 0 bases; bases outside gene matches: 3. From germline, CDR1 is SGDLS and CDR2 YYNGEE.

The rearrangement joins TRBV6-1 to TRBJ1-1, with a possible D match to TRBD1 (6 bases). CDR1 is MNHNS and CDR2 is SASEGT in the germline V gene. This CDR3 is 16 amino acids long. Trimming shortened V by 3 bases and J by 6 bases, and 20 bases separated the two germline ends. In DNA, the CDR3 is TGTGCCAGCAGTGACCCACTTGGGGGCGCGAAGGCTGAAGCTTTCTTT. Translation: CASSDPLGGAKAEAFF.

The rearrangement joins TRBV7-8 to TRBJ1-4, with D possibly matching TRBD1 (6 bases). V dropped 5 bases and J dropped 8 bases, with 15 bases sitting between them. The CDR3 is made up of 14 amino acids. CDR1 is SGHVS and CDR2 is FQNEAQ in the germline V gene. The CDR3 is CASSLNRVGEKLFF. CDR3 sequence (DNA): TGTGCCAGCAGCCTAAACAGGGTGGGAGAAAAACTGTTTTTT.

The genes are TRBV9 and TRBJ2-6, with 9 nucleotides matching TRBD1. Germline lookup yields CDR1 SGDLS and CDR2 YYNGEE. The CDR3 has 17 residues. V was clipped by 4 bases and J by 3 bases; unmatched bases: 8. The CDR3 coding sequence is TGTGCCAGCAGCCCACACAGGGGGCTGGGTGGGGCCAACGTCCTGACTTTC. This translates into CASSPHRGLGGANVLTF.

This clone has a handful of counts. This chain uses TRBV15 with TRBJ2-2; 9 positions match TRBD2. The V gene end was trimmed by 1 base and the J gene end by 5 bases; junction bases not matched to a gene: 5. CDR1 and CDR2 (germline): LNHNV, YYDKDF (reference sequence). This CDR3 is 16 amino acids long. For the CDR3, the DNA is TGTGCCACCAGCAGAGGGACTAGCGACACTACCGGGGAGCTGTTTTTT. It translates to CATSRGTSDTTGELFF.

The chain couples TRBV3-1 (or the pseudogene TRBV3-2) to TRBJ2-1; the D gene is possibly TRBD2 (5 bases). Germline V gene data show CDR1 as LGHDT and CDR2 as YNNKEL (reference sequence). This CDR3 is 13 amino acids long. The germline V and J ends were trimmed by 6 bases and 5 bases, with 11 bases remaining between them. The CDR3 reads CASSPSYDNEQFF. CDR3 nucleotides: TGTGCCAGCAGTCCTAGCTACGACAATGAGCAGTTCTTC.

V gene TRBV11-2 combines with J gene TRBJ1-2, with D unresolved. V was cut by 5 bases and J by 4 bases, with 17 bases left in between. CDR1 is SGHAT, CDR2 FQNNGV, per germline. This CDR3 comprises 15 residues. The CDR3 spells CASSPSPGSRYGYTF. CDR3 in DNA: TGTGCCAGCAGCCCCTCCCCAGGTTCCCGCTATGGCTACACCTTC.

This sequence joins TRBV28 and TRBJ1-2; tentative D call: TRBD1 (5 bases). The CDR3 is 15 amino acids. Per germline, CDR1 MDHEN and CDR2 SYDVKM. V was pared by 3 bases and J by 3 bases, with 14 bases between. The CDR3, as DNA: TGTGCCAGCAGTTTTTCTAGGGGCAGAGACTATGGCTACACCTTC. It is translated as CASSFSRGRDYGYTF.

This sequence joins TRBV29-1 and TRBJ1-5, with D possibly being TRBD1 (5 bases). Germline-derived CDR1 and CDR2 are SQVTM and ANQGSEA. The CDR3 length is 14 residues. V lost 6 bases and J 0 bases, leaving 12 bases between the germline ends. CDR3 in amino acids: CSVWGGYSNQPQHF. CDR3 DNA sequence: TGCAGCGTGTGGGGGGGGTATAGCAATCAGCCCCAGCATTTT.

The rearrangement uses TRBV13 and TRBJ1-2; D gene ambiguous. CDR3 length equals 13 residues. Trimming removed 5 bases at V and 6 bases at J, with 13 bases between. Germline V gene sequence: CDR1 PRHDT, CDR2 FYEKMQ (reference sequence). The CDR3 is CASSAQSCNGYTF. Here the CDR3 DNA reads TGTGCCAGCAGCGCACAAAGTTGCAATGGCTACACCTTC.

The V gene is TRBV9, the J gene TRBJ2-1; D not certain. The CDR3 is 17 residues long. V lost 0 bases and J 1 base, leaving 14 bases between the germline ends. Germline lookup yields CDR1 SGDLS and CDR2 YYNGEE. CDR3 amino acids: CASSVESSLISYNEQFF. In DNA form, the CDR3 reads TGTGCCAGCAGCGTAGAATCCAGTTTGATTTCCTACAATGAGCAGTTCTTC.

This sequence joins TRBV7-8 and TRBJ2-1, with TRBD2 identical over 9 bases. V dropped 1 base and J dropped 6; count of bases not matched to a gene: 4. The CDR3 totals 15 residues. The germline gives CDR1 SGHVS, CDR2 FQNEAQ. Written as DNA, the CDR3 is TGTGCCAGCAGCTTAGGACCAGCGGGAGGCAATGAGCAGTTCTTC. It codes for CASSLGPAGGNEQFF.

The CDR3 reads CASSLLLAGGPSTGELFF. The CDR3 DNA reads as TGCGCCAGCAGCCTACTACTAGCGGGGGGGCCGAGCACCGGGGAGCTGTTTTTT. The chain carries TRBV5-1 and TRBJ2-2; 13 bases line up with TRBD2. V lost 4 bases and J lost 4; bases outside the gene matches: 10. The CDR3 is 18 amino acids. Per the germline V gene, CDR1 is SGHRS and CDR2 is YFSETQ.